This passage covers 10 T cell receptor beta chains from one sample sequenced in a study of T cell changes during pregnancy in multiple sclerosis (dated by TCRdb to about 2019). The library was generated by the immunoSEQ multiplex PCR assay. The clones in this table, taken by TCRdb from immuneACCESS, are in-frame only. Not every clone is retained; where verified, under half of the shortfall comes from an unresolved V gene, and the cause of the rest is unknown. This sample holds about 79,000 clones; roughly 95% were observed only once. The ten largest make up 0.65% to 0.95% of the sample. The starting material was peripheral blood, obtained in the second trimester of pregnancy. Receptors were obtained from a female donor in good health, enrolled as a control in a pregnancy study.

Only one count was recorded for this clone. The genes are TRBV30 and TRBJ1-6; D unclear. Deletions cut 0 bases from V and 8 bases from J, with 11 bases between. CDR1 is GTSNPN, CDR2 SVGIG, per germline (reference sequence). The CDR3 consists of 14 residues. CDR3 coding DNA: TGTGCCTGGAGTGTATCCCCCGGGGATTCACCCCTCCACTTT. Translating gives CAWSVSPGDSPLHF.

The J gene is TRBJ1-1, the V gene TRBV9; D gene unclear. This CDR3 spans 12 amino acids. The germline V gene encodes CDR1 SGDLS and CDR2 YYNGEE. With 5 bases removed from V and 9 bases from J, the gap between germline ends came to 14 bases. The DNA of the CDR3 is TGTGCCAGCAGTGGTGACGGAACTAAAGCTTTCTTT. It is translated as CASSGDGTKAFF.

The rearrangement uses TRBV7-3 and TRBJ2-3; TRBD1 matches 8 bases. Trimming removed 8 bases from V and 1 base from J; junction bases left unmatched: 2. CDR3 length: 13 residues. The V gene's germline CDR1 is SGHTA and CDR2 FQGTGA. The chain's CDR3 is CASGTGGTDTQYF. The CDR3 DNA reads TGTGCCAGCGGGACAGGTGGCACAGATACGCAGTATTTT.

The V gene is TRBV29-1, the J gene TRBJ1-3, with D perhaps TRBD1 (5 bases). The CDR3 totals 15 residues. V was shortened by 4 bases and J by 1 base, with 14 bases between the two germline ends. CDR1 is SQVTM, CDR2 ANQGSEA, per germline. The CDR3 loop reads CSVVGVPRSGNTIYF. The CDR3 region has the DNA TGCAGCGTTGTAGGGGTCCCCAGGTCTGGAAACACCATATATTTT.

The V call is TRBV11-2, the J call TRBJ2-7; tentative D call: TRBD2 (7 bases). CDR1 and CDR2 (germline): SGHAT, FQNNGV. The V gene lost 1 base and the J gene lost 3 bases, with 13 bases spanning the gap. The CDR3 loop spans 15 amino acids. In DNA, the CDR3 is TGTGCCAGCAGCTTAGCTCGGGGGGCGGACTACGAGCAGTACTTC. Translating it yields CASSLARGADYEQYF.

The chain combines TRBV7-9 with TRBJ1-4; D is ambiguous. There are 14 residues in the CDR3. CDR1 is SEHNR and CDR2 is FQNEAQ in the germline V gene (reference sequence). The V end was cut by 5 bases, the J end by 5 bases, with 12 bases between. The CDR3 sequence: CASSPRGENEKLFF. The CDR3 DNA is TGTGCCAGCAGCCCCCGGGGAGAAAATGAAAAACTGTTTTTT.

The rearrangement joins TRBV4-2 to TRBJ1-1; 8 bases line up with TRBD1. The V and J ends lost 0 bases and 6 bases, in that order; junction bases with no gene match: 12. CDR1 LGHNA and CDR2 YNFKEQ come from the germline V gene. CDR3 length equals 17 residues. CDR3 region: CASSQDISGQGSAEAFF. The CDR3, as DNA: TGTGCCAGCAGCCAAGATATTAGCGGACAGGGATCGGCTGAAGCTTTCTTT.

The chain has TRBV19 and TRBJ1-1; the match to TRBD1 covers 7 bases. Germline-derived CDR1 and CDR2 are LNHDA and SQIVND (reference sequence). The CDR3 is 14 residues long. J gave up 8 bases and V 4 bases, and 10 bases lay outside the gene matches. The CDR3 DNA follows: TGTGCCAGTAGTAGAGGGGGACAGATAACAGAAGCTTTCTTT. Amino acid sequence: CASSRGGQITEAFF.

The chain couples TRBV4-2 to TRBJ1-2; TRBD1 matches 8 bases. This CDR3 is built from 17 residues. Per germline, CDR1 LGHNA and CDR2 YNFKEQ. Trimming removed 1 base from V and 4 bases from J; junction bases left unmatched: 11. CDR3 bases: TGTGCCAGCAGCCAAGGGGGAGGGGAACAGGGGGTCTATGGCTACACCTTC. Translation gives CASSQGGGEQGVYGYTF.

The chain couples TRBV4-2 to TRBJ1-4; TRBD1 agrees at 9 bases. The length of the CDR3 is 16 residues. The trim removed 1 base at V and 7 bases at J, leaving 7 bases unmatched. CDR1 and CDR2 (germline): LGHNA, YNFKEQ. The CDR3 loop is CASSQGETGGFEKLFF. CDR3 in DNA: TGTGCCAGCAGCCAAGGGGAGACAGGGGGTTTTGAAAAACTGTTTTTT.